This T cell receptor beta chain was found in a study of CD8 T cells in Susac syndrome. Reverse transcription of about 0.45 to 1 ug RNA was carried out with random hexamers. TCRdb re-derived calls from the immunoSEQ multiplex PCR reads in MiXCR, one entry per CDR3 protein. The sample yields hundreds of thousands of distinct CDR3 sequences, roughly 93% seen once. Trimming removed 1 base at V and 11 bases at J, with 14 bases between. Germline V gives CDR1 MGHDK, CDR2 SYGVNS. CDR3 length: 13 amino acids. Negative isolation was used for CD8+ and CD4+ T cells and FACS enrichment for TEMRA cells. Sequenced input: CD4+ T cells from PBMCs. This chain links TRBV25-1 with TRBJ1-1; TRBD1 is a possible D gene (5 bases). The source is a human donor with multiple sclerosis. In nucleotides, the CDR3 is TGTGCCAGCAGTGAATCGCCAGGGTCGTCCGCTTTCTTT. Translating it yields CASSESPGSSAFF.